Each of the 18 T cell receptor beta chains below was sequenced from the same sample in a study of OX40 agonist ivuxolimab in advanced cancers. Libraries were built with the immunoSEQ multiplex PCR assay. This is the immuneACCESS table as TCRdb keeps it, with only in-frame sequences that have V and J called. A part of the clones is gone; compared with another copy, unresolved V genes explain less than half, and the rest is unexplained. Within this sample are roughly 120,000 clones, with 89% of them counted one time only. 0.27% of the sample rests with the top ten. Sequenced here: CD4+ or CD8+ T cells sorted from blood, sampled in a trial of the OX40 agonist ivuxolimab. The receptor set was obtained from an adult with an advanced solid tumor such as melanoma, head and neck, liver or kidney cancer.

The chain employs TRBV29-1 and TRBJ2-2; TRBD2 matches at 7 bases. The length of the CDR3 is 14 residues. V gave up 6 bases and J gave up 4 bases; unmatched junction bases: 8. The germline V gene has CDR1 SQVTM and CDR2 ANQGSEA. CDR3 protein: CSVEAGVGTGELFF. The CDR3 DNA follows: TGCAGCGTGGAGGCGGGAGTCGGCACCGGGGAGCTGTTTTTT.

This clone was observed once. The genes are TRBV7-3 and TRBJ2-5; TRBD1 or TRBD2 may be the D gene (5 bases each). Trimming took 5 bases from V and 1 from J, leaving 11 bases between them. The germline gives CDR1 SGHTA, CDR2 FQGTGA. The length of the CDR3 is 14 residues. CDR3: CASSPEGSQETQYF. DNA for the CDR3: TGTGCCAGCAGCCCTGAGGGGTCCCAAGAGACCCAGTACTTC. Based on the CDR3 plus reference TRBV7-3 and TRBJ2-5, the full variable domain is GAGVSQTPSNKVTEKGKYVELRCDPISGHTALYWYRQSLGQGPEFLIYFQGTGAADDSGLPNDRFFAVRPEGSVSTLKIQRTERGDSAVYLCASSPEGSQETQYFGPGTRLLVL.

The chain has TRBV28 and TRBJ1-3; D gene uncertain. The germline CDR1 and CDR2 sequences are MDHEN and SYDVKM. The CDR3 consists of 15 residues. Trimming pared 8 bases from V and 1 base from J, leaving 15 bases between. CDR3 DNA: TGTGCCAGCTACGCTAGATGGGCATCTGGAAACACCATATATTTT. Its translation: CASYARWASGNTIYF. Combining the CDR3 with reference TRBV28 and TRBJ1-3 gives the whole variable domain DVKVTQSSRYLVKRTGEKVFLECVQDMDHENMFWYRQDPGLGLRLIYFSYDVKMKEKGDIPEGYSVSREKKERFSLILESASTNQTSMYLCASYARWASGNTIYFGEGSWLTVV.

The J gene is TRBJ2-5, the V gene TRBV4-3; 7 positions match TRBD1. The CDR3 spans 16 residues. Unmatched junction bases numbered 10, after V lost 1 base and J lost 5 bases. Germline V lookup: CDR1 LGHNA, CDR2 YSLEER. The CDR3 DNA reads TGCGCCAGCAGCCAAGGACAGGGCATGGAGAGGGAGACCCAGTACTTC. Translation gives CASSQGQGMERETQYF.

The DNA of the CDR3 is TGTGCCAGCAGCCCATGGGGGGGGGCCGACACCGGGGAGCTGTTTTTT. Its protein is CASSPWGGADTGELFF. This chain uses TRBV5-4 with TRBJ2-2, with TRBD2 as a possible D gene (7 bases). With 4 bases removed from V and 3 bases from J, the gap between germline ends came to 16 bases. This CDR3 region has 16 residues. Germline V CDR1 and CDR2: SGHNT, YYREEE (reference sequence).

The rearrangement joins TRBV6-1 to TRBJ2-7; TRBD1 aligns across 12 bases. CDR1 and CDR2 (germline): MNHNS, SASEGT. Trimming at V came to 10 bases and at J to 4 bases, leaving 11 bases not matched to a gene. The CDR3 totals 15 residues. CDR3 sequence: CATRDGGQGAYEQYF. The CDR3 DNA sequence: TGTGCCACCAGGGACGGGGGACAGGGGGCGTACGAGCAGTACTTC.

This clone was found a few times. The CDR3 loop reads CASNFWGTASTDTQYF. The CDR3 DNA reads TGTGCCAGCAATTTTTGGGGGACGGCCAGCACAGATACGCAGTATTTT. V usage is TRBV27 and J usage is TRBJ2-3; D may be TRBD1 or TRBD2 (5 bases each). Germline CDR1 is MNHEY and CDR2 is SMNVEV (reference sequence). This CDR3 has 16 residues. The ends were cut back, 7 bases at V and 0 bases at J, with 17 bases in the middle.

The table lists this clone with a count of one. The chain uses TRBV7-3 and TRBJ1-5; D is uncertain. Germline assignment: CDR1 SGHTA and CDR2 FQGTGA. The CDR3 totals 13 residues. The germline V and J ends were trimmed by 5 bases and 5 bases, with 10 bases remaining between them. CDR3 protein: CASSQEHYQPQHF. In DNA form, the CDR3 reads TGTGCCAGCAGCCAGGAGCACTATCAGCCCCAGCATTTT.

V is TRBV18 and J is TRBJ1-2; 10 bases line up with TRBD1. The CDR3 contains 14 residues. With 0 bases clipped from V and 8 bases from J, the junction kept 3 bases outside the gene matches. Germline V gives CDR1 KGHSH, CDR2 LQKENI. The CDR3 protein is CASSPPRDRGGYTF. The CDR3 coding sequence is TGTGCCAGCTCACCACCGAGGGACAGGGGAGGCTACACCTTC.

The chain recombines TRBV2 with TRBJ1-1; 10 bases agree with TRBD1. Germline values: CDR1 SNHLY, CDR2 FYNNEI. V shed 6 bases and J 5 bases; nucleotides not matched to a gene: 6. The CDR3 contains 14 residues. The CDR3 sequence is CASSFDRGQTEAFF. CDR3 DNA sequence: TGTGCCAGCAGCTTCGACAGGGGGCAAACTGAAGCTTTCTTT. Filled out from reference TRBV2 and TRBJ1-1, the complete variable domain reads EPEVTQTPSHQVTQMGQEVILRCVPISNHLYFYWYRQILGQKVEFLVSFYNNEISEKSEIFDDQFSVERPDGSNFTLKIRSTKLEDSAMYFCASSFDRGQTEAFFGQGTRLTVV.

This sequence joins TRBV20-1 and TRBJ2-5, with unresolved D. V was trimmed by 6 bases and J by 4 bases, leaving 6 bases between them. This CDR3 is 10 amino acids long. The germline V gene has CDR1 DFQATT and CDR2 SNEGSKA (reference sequence). The CDR3 spells CSALGETQYF. In DNA form, the CDR3 reads TGCAGTGCCCTCGGAGAGACCCAGTACTTC.

V is TRBV7-3 and J is TRBJ2-3; D unresolved. V shed 0 bases and J shed 0 bases, with 4 bases lying between them. This CDR3 spans 14 amino acids. The germline V gene encodes CDR1 SGHTA and CDR2 FQGTGA. The CDR3 DNA reads TGTGCCAGCAGCTTAACGGCCAGCACAGATACGCAGTATTTT. It specifies CASSLTASTDTQYF.

The chain uses TRBV30 and TRBJ2-2; 8 positions agree with TRBD2. This CDR3 has 16 amino acids. In germline, CDR1 is GTSNPN, CDR2 SVGIG (reference sequence). Trimming took 0 bases from V and 1 from J; bases not matched to a gene: 4. The CDR3 region is CAWSVSRGGNTGELFF. CDR3 bases: TGTGCCTGGAGTGTTTCCCGGGGGGGGAACACCGGGGAGCTGTTTTTT.

The chain combines TRBV30 with TRBJ1-1; D is ambiguous. CDR1 and CDR2 (germline): GTSNPN, SVGIG (reference sequence). Trimming took off 4 bases at V and 7 bases at J, with 10 bases between the two ends. This CDR3 comprises 11 residues. CDR3 nucleotide sequence: TGTGCCTGGATGGGGTACAGTGAAGCTTTCTTT. Residues: CAWMGYSEAFF.

In its sample, this clone was seen once. The V gene is TRBV6-4, the J gene TRBJ2-1; D not certain. Trimming shortened V by 4 bases and J by 5 bases, and 18 bases separated the two germline ends. Germline CDR1 reads MRHNA; CDR2 reads SNTAGT. The CDR3 extends over 16 amino acids. The CDR3 spells CASSALGPSVDNEQFF. In DNA, the CDR3 is TGTGCCAGCAGTGCATTGGGTCCCAGTGTCGACAATGAGCAGTTCTTC.

J is TRBJ2-6 and V is TRBV6-5; D unclear. CDR1 is MNHEY and CDR2 is SVGAGI in the germline V gene. The CDR3 runs 15 residues. V lost 2 bases to trimming and J lost 0 bases, with 5 bases between them. DNA for the CDR3: TGTGCCAGCAGTTACGGCTTCTCTGGGGCCAACGTCCTGACTTTC. Translation: CASSYGFSGANVLTF.

This chain's CDR3 is CASSSRGAETQYF. The CDR3 DNA is TGTGCCAGCAGCTCCAGGGGGGCAGAGACCCAGTACTTC. The V gene is TRBV7-2, the J gene TRBJ2-5; D perhaps matches TRBD1 (7 bases). Trimming removed 4 bases from V and 4 bases from J, with 10 bases in between. The CDR3 length is 13 residues. CDR1 SGHTA and CDR2 FQGNSA come from the germline V gene.

V is TRBV5-1 and J is TRBJ1-2; no clear D. Trimming removed 3 bases from V and 8 bases from J, with 11 bases in between. The CDR3 is made up of 12 amino acids. From germline, CDR1 is SGHRS and CDR2 YFSETQ. The CDR3: CASSSSGFGYTF. The CDR3 DNA sequence: TGCGCCAGCAGCTCATCCGGTTTCGGCTACACCTTC.